This TCR beta chain came from a study of T cells in Graves' hyperthyroidism and ophthalmopathy. Ophthalmopathy patients all had a Clinical Activity Score of at least 3, a NOSPECS grade of at least 4 and disease under 3 months old. Together with thyroid ultrasound, orbital computed tomography, serum thyroxine and TRAb, clinical symptoms were used for diagnoses. It was 8 to 10 ml of fresh peripheral blood that supplied the PBMCs. Authors of the study amplified TCR beta CDR3 regions from RNA transcripts. RT-PCR in the first round (using the HTBI primer set) targeted the TCR CDR3. TCRdb reprocessed the multiplex PCR reads with MiXCR, giving one entry per CDR3 protein. The profile covers 660,000 or so distinct CDR3 sequences, with under 25% appearing a single time and approximately 30% taken by the ten largest. Study observations and caveats: Most thyroid-expanded clonotypes above 0.001 were also found in blood.

Germline V CDR1 and CDR2: MNHEY, SMNVEV (reference sequence). This CDR3 contains 16 residues. V was clipped by 4 bases and J by 6 bases, with 19 bases between them. This clonotype occurred a few times. Antigen unknown. The rearrangement uses TRBV27 and TRBJ1-5, with D tentatively TRBD1 (6 bases). This receptor was obtained from a man aged 25-45 years with Graves' ophthalmopathy. Sequenced: blood. As DNA, the CDR3 is TGTGCCAGCAGTTGGGGGCCCCCCGGCCTCCGTCAGCCCCAGCATTTT. It translates to CASSWGPPGLRQPQHF.